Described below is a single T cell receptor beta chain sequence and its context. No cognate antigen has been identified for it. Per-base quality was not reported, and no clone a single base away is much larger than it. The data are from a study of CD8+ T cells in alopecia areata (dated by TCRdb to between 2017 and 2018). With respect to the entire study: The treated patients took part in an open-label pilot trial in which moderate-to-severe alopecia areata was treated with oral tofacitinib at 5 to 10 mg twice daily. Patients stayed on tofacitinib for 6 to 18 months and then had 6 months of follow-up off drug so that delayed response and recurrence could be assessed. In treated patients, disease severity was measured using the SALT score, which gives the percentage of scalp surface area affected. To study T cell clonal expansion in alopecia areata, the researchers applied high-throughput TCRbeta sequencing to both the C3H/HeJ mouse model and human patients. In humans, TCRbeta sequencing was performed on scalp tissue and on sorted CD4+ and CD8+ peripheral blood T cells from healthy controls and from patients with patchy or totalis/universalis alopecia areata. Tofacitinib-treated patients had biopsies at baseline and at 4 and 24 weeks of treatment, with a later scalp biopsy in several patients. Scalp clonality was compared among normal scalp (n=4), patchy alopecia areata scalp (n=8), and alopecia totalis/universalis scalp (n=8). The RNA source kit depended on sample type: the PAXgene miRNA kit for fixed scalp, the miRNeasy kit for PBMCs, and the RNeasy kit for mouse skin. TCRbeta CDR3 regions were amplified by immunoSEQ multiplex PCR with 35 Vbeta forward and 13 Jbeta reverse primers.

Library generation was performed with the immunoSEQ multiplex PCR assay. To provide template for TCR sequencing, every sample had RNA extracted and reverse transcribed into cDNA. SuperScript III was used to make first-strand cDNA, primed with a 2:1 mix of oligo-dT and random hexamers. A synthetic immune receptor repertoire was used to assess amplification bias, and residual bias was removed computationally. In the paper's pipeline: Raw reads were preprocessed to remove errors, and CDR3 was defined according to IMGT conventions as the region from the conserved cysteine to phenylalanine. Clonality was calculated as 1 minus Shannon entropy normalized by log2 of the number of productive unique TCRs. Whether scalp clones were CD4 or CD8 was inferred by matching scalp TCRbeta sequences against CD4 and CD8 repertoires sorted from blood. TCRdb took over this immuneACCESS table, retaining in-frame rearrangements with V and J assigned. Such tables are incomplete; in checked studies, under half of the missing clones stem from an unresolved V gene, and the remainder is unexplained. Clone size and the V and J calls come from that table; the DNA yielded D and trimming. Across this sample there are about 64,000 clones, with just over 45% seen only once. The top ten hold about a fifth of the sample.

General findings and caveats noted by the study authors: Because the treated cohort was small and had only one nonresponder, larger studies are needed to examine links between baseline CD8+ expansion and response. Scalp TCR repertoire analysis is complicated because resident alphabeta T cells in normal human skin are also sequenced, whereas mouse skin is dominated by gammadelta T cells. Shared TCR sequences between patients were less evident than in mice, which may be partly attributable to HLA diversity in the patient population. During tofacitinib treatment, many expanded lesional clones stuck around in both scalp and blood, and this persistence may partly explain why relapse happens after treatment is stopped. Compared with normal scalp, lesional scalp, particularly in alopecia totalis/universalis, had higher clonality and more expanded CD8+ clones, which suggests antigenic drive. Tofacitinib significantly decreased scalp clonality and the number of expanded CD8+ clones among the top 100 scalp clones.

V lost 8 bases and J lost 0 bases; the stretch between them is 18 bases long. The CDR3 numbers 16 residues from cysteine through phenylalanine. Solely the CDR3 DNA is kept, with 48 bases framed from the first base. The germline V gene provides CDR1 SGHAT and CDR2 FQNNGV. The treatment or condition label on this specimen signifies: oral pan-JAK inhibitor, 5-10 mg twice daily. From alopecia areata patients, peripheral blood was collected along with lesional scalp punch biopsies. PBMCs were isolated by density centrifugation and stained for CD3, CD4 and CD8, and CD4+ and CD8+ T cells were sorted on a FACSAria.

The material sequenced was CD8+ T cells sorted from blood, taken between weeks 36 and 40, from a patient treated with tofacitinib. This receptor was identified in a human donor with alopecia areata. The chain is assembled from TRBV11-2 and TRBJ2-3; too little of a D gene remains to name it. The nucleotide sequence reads TGTGCCAGCGGATCCCAACCTCGTGAGAGCACAGATACGCAGTATTTT. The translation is CASGSQPRESTDTQYF.